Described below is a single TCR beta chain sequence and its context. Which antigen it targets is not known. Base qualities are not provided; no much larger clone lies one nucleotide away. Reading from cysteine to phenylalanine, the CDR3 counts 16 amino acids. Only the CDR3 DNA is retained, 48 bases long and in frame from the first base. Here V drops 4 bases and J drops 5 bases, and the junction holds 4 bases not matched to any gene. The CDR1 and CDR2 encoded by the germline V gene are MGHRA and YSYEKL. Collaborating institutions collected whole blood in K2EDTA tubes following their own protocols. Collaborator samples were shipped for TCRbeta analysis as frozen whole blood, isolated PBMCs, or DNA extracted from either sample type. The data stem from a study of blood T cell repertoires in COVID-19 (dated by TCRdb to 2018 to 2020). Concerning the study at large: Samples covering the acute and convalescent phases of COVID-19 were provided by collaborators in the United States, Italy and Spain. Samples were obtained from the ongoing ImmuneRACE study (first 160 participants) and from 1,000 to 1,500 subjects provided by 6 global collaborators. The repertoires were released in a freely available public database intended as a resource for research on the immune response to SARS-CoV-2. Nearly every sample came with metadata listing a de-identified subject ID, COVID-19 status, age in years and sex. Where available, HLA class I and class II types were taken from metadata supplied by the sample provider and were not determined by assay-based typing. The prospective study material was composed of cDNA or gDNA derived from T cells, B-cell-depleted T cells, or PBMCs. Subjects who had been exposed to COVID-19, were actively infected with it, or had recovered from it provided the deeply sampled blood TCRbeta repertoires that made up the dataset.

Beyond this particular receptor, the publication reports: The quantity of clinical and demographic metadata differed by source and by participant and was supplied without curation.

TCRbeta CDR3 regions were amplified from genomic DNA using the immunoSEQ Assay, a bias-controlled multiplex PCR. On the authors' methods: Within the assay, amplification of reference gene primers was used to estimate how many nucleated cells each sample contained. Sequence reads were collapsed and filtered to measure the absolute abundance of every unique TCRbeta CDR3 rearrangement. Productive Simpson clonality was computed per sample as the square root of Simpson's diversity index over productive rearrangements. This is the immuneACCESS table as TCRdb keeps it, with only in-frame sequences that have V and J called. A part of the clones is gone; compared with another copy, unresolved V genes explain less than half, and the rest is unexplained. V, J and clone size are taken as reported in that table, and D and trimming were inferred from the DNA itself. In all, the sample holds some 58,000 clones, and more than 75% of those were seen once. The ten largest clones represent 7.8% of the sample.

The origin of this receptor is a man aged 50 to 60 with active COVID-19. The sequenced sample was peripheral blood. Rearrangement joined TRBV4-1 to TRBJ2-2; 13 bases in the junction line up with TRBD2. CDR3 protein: CASSRWTSGSTGELFF. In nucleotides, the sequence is TGCGCCAGCAGCCGTTGGACTAGCGGGAGTACCGGGGAGCTGTTTTTT.